A single sample is the source of the 10 T cell receptor beta chains below, sequenced in a study of cytomegalovirus exposure and HLA in healthy donors. Amplification used 60 Vbeta primers and 13 Jbeta primers. The protocol was immunoSEQ multiplex PCR, while the TCRdb copy is restricted to in-frame clones and leaves out a portion. The data contain 50,000 to 55,000 clones, roughly 72% of them singletons. Sequenced: PBMCs. The receptors were gathered from a woman between 50 and 59 years old in good health and CMV-seropositive.

The chain uses TRBV4-1 and TRBJ2-4, with a tentative D call TRBD1 (6 bases). Trimming removed 5 bases from V and 8 bases from J, with 16 bases in between. The germline CDR1 and CDR2 sequences are MGHRA and YSYEKL. The CDR3 is made up of 14 amino acids. This CDR3 is CASSELSRGDIQYF. The CDR3 DNA is TGCGCCAGCAGCGAACTGAGCAGGGGTGACATTCAGTACTTC.

This clone was counted a single time. V usage is TRBV18 and J usage is TRBJ2-5; 12 positions agree with TRBD2. V trimming: 3 bases; J trimming: 0 bases; junction bases outside the gene matches: 14. Germline lookup yields CDR1 KGHSH and CDR2 LQKENI. This CDR3 comprises 20 residues. The CDR3: CASSPFAASGRGSHQETQYF. For the CDR3, the DNA is TGTGCCAGCTCACCCTTTGCGGCTAGCGGGAGGGGGTCCCACCAAGAGACCCAGTACTTC.

J is TRBJ2-3 and V is TRBV4-2, with a tentative D call TRBD1 (6 bases). Germline V gives CDR1 LGHNA, CDR2 YNFKEQ. Trimming took 1 base from V and 1 from J, leaving 21 bases between them. This CDR3 is built from 19 residues. The CDR3 loop is CASSQGERFRGRGTDTQYF. Here the CDR3 DNA reads TGTGCCAGCAGCCAAGGAGAAAGGTTCAGGGGAAGGGGCACAGATACGCAGTATTTT.

The CDR3 protein is CASSMGQGLHYEQYF. Here the CDR3 DNA reads TGTGCCAGTAGTATGGGACAGGGCCTTCACTACGAGCAGTACTTC. The chain combines TRBV19 with TRBJ2-7; TRBD1 matches at 9 bases. This CDR3 is 15 amino acids long. The germline V gene has CDR1 LNHDA and CDR2 SQIVND (reference sequence). The J segment lost 3 bases and the V segment lost 3 bases, leaving 6 bases of the junction unmatched.

The genes are TRBV7-9 and TRBJ2-4; D unclear. Trimming removed 1 base from V and 0 bases from J, with 10 bases in between. CDR1 is SEHNR and CDR2 is FQNEAQ in the germline V gene (reference sequence). The CDR3 is made up of 16 amino acids. The CDR3 DNA is TGTGCCAGCAGCTTAGGCGTCGTACTAGCCAAAAACATTCAGTACTTC. This translates into CASSLGVVLAKNIQYF.

Only one count was recorded for this clone. The rearrangement joins TRBV5-3 to TRBJ2-7; 10 bases are shared with TRBD1. TRBV5-3 is classed as an ORF, of uncertain function. Germline trimming cut 4 bases from V and 3 bases from J; bases unmatched to any gene: 4. CDR3 size: 14 residues. In DNA form, the CDR3 reads TGTGCCAGAAGCCGGGACAGGGGCCGCTACGAGCAGTACTTC. This sequence encodes CARSRDRGRYEQYF.

The J gene is TRBJ2-1, the V gene TRBV6-4, with a possible D match to TRBD1 (7 bases). V lost 4 bases, J lost 3 bases, and 13 bases lay in between. Germline V gene sequence: CDR1 MRHNA, CDR2 SNTAGT. CDR3 size: 15 residues. CDR3: CASSVQGGFYNEQFF. The DNA of the CDR3 is TGTGCCAGCAGTGTCCAGGGGGGCTTCTACAATGAGCAGTTCTTC.

This sequence joins TRBV4-2 and TRBJ2-5; TRBD2 aligns across 12 bases. Germline assignment: CDR1 LGHNA and CDR2 YNFKEQ. Trimming removed 7 bases from V and 5 bases from J; junction bases left unmatched: 5. This CDR3 contains 14 residues. The CDR3 region has the DNA TGTGCCAGCACCCCGACTAGCGGGGGTGAGACCCAGTACTTC. It translates to CASTPTSGGETQYF.

This clone is a singleton in its sample. The chain couples TRBV19 to TRBJ2-7; D is undetermined. V was trimmed by 5 bases and J by 1 base, leaving 15 bases between them. The length of the CDR3 is 15 residues. The germline CDR1 and CDR2 sequences are LNHDA and SQIVND (reference sequence). CDR3 loop: CASSSYPKDSYEQYF. The CDR3 region has the DNA TGTGCCAGTAGTTCCTACCCCAAAGATTCCTACGAGCAGTACTTC.

The V gene is TRBV5-6, the J gene TRBJ2-1; TRBD2 aligns across 7 bases. This CDR3 region has 13 residues. Trimming at V came to 4 bases and at J to 11 bases, leaving 9 bases not matched to a gene. The V gene's germline CDR1 is SGHDT and CDR2 YYEEEE. The CDR3 reads CASSAKAGSKQFF. The CDR3 DNA is TGTGCCAGCAGCGCAAAAGCGGGGAGTAAGCAGTTCTTC.